This T cell receptor (beta chain) was obtained from a study of shared clonotypes between healthy human individuals. The germline V gene encodes CDR1 SGHNT and CDR2 YYREEE (reference sequence). J gave up 5 bases and V 4 bases, and 11 bases lay outside the gene matches. The CDR3 loop spans 16 amino acids. Method: immunoSEQ multiplex PCR; TCRdb's copy keeps in-frame clones and lacks some. This sample has hundreds of thousands of clones, with under 80% found just once. The sequence came from a woman aged 25 to 45 in good health. The V and J genes are TRBV5-4 and TRBJ2-2; 7 bases fit TRBD2. Sequences were obtained from memory CD4+ T cells sorted from blood. Subset noted: CD45RA-negative fraction. The CDR3 DNA follows: TGTGCCAGCAGCGACCTGACGGGGGGAAGTACCGGGGAGCTGTTTTTT. This encodes CASSDLTGGSTGELFF.